This passage covers 29 T cell receptor beta chains from one sample sequenced in a study of blood T cell repertoires in COVID-19. Clones were read by immunoSEQ multiplex PCR, and TCRdb kept only the in-frame ones, dropping some. The sample lists over 250,000 clones, 83% occurring once. The sequencing input was peripheral blood. These receptors all stem from a woman between 45 and 65 years old who had recovered from COVID-19.

V gene TRBV4-1 combines with J gene TRBJ2-1, with 7 bases fitting TRBD1. V gave up 10 bases and J gave up 5 bases; unmatched junction bases: 5. There are 12 residues in the CDR3. Germline-derived CDR1 and CDR2 are MGHRA and YSYEKL. CDR3 in amino acids: CATGTVNNEQFF. For the CDR3, the DNA is TGCGCCACCGGGACAGTAAACAATGAGCAGTTCTTC.

This clone has just a few counts. The chain combines TRBV28 with TRBJ2-7, with D possibly being TRBD1 (5 bases). Looked up from germline, CDR1 is MDHEN and CDR2 is SYDVKM. The ends were cut back, 5 bases at V and 4 bases at J, with 12 bases in the middle. The CDR3 is 13 residues long. CDR3 in DNA: TGTGCCAGCAGTGACTCAGGGCTGTACGAGCAGTACTTC. It translates to CASSDSGLYEQYF.

This chain links TRBV6-2 or TRBV6-3 with TRBJ2-1; 8 nucleotides align to TRBD2. Germline CDR1 and CDR2: MNHEY and SVGEGT. Trimming took 4 bases from V and 5 from J; bases not matched to a gene: 10. The length of the CDR3 is 16 residues. The CDR3 here is CASSWPGTRGHNEQFF. The CDR3 DNA sequence: TGTGCCAGCAGTTGGCCCGGGACTAGGGGTCACAATGAGCAGTTCTTC.

The V call is TRBV19, the J call TRBJ2-5, with D possibly being TRBD1 (6 bases). The germline CDR1 and CDR2 sequences are LNHDA and SQIVND (reference sequence). Trimming cost V 6 bases and J 3 bases, with 14 bases left between them. CDR3 length: 14 amino acids. The CDR3 loop is CASSRDIGKETQYF. CDR3 bases: TGTGCCAGTAGCCGGGACATCGGAAAAGAGACCCAGTACTTC.

The chain has TRBV2 and TRBJ1-1, with D hard to call. Trimming cost V 11 bases and J 1 base, with 20 bases left between them. Germline V CDR1 and CDR2: SNHLY, FYNNEI. The CDR3 loop spans 15 amino acids. The chain's CDR3 is CAARKEVGENTEAFF. In DNA, the CDR3 is TGTGCCGCCCGTAAGGAGGTCGGGGAGAACACTGAAGCTTTCTTT.

This rearrangement joins TRBV7-8 to TRBJ1-5; no clear D. Trimming left V 5 bases short and J 0 bases short, with 11 bases between. Germline V gives CDR1 SGHVS, CDR2 FQNEAQ. This CDR3 comprises 15 residues. The chain's CDR3 is CASSPAGYSNQPQHF. CDR3 coding DNA: TGTGCCAGCAGCCCGGCGGGGTATAGCAATCAGCCCCAGCATTTT.

This sequence joins TRBV4-3 and TRBJ2-7, with 11 bases fitting TRBD1. CDR3 length: 17 amino acids. V was pared by 3 bases and J by 1 base, with 8 bases of the junction left unmatched. Germline lookup yields CDR1 LGHNA and CDR2 YSLEER. CDR3 sequence reads: CASSQEPDRGQSYEQYF. For the CDR3, the DNA is TGCGCCAGCAGCCAGGAACCGGACAGGGGGCAATCCTACGAGCAGTACTTC.

This chain links TRBV5-1 with TRBJ1-4, with D perhaps matching TRBD1 (5 bases). The V end was cut by 3 bases, the J end by 2 bases, with 11 bases between. This CDR3 spans 15 amino acids. Germline CDR1 SGHRS, CDR2 YFSETQ. The CDR3 protein is CASSYQGGTNEKLFF. The CDR3 DNA sequence: TGCGCCAGCAGCTATCAGGGAGGGACTAATGAAAAACTGTTTTTT.

The chain combines TRBV30 with TRBJ1-1; D is ambiguous. The CDR3 contains 14 residues. V was clipped by 2 bases and J by 0 bases, with 10 bases between them. Germline values: CDR1 GTSNPN, CDR2 SVGIG (reference sequence). The CDR3: CAWSITNLNTEAFF. CDR3 DNA: TGTGCCTGGAGTATCACTAATCTGAACACTGAAGCTTTCTTT. The complete variable domain, with remaining parts taken from reference TRBV30 and TRBJ1-1, reads SQTIHQWPATLVQPVGSPLSLECTVEGTSNPNLYWYRQAAGRGLQLLFYSVGIGQISSEVPQNLSASRPQDRQFILSSKKLLLSDSGFYLCAWSITNLNTEAFFGQGTRLTVV.

The chain combines TRBV6-5 with TRBJ1-2; TRBD1 aligns across 9 bases. The CDR3 covers 15 residues. Unmatched junction bases numbered 13, after V lost 6 bases and J lost 8 bases. Looked up from germline, CDR1 is MNHEY and CDR2 is SVGAGI. CDR3 sequence: CASSPGTGMPGGYTF. CDR3 DNA: TGTGCCAGCAGCCCCGGGACAGGGATGCCGGGAGGCTACACCTTC.

V usage is TRBV27 and J usage is TRBJ2-4; perhaps TRBD1 as D (5 bases). From germline, CDR1 is MNHEY and CDR2 SMNVEV (reference sequence). Trimming shortened V by 2 bases and J by 8 bases, and 16 bases separated the two germline ends. This CDR3 comprises 15 residues. Written as DNA, the CDR3 is TGTGCCAGCAGTTTAACCTCCGTGCTAGGGGACATTCAGTACTTC. This translates into CASSLTSVLGDIQYF.

The genes are TRBV28 and TRBJ2-7; 10 bases fit TRBD1. In germline, CDR1 is MDHEN, CDR2 SYDVKM. V lost 4 bases and J lost 3; bases outside the gene matches: 6. This CDR3 is built from 15 residues. The CDR3 bases are TGTGCCAGCAGTTCACTTCGGACAGGGGGCTACGAGCAGTACTTC. The encoded protein is CASSSLRTGGYEQYF.

V is TRBV7-2 and J is TRBJ2-3; D uncertain. This CDR3 comprises 14 residues. In germline, CDR1 is SGHTA, CDR2 FQGNSA. Trimming stripped 5 bases from V and 1 base from J, with 10 bases between. The CDR3 loop reads CASSPSPGTDTQYF. In nucleotides, the CDR3 is TGTGCCAGCAGCCCCTCTCCGGGCACAGATACGCAGTATTTT.

The V gene is TRBV19, the J gene TRBJ2-2, with a possible D match to TRBD1 (7 bases). This CDR3 spans 14 amino acids. Trimming left V 7 bases short and J 5 bases short, with 14 bases between. Germline lookup yields CDR1 LNHDA and CDR2 SQIVND (reference sequence). The CDR3 DNA is TGTGCCAGTACCGGCAGGGGGGCAACCGGGGAGCTGTTTTTT. Encoded protein: CASTGRGATGELFF.

This chain connects TRBV28 to TRBJ1-2; TRBD1 might be the D (5 bases). Per the germline V gene, CDR1 is MDHEN and CDR2 is SYDVKM. The CDR3 is 15 amino acids. Between the trimmed V and J ends, which lost 6 bases and 0 bases, there was a span of 14 bases. CDR3 loop: CASRLPGRANYGYTF. In nucleotides, the CDR3 is TGTGCCAGCAGGTTACCAGGGCGAGCTAACTATGGCTACACCTTC.

CDR3 residues: CASSLGGTGAYEQYF. The CDR3 DNA reads TGTGCCAGCAGCTTAGGCGGGACAGGGGCCTACGAGCAGTACTTC. The V call is TRBV13, the J call TRBJ2-7, with 10 positions matching TRBD1. Germline V gene lookup returns CDR1 PRHDT and CDR2 FYEKMQ (reference sequence). The J segment lost 2 bases and the V segment lost 0 bases, leaving 1 base of the junction unmatched. This CDR3 has 15 residues.

The chain recombines TRBV19 with TRBJ2-2, with TRBD2 matching 12 bases. In germline, CDR1 is LNHDA, CDR2 SQIVND (reference sequence). This CDR3 region has 16 residues. V was clipped by 6 bases and J by 8 bases; unmatched bases: 10. The CDR3 DNA sequence: TGTGCCAGTAGGACGAGGACTAGCGGGGCCCCGGGGGAGCTGTTTTTT. Amino acids: CASRTRTSGAPGELFF.

The chain couples TRBV28 to TRBJ1-6; 8 nucleotides agree with TRBD1. Germline V gives CDR1 MDHEN, CDR2 SYDVKM. There are 15 residues in the CDR3. With 7 bases clipped from V and 9 bases from J, the junction kept 11 bases outside the gene matches. DNA of the CDR3: TGTGCCAGCAACACCTTTGGACAGGGTTTTTCACCCCTCCACTTT. It is translated as CASNTFGQGFSPLHF.

The chain uses TRBV4-2 and TRBJ2-3; 14 bases fit TRBD2. This CDR3 comprises 20 residues. The germline V gene encodes CDR1 LGHNA and CDR2 YNFKEQ. V lost 3 bases, J lost 0 bases, and 11 bases stayed unmatched. Written as DNA, the CDR3 is TGTGCCAGCAGCCACGGGACTAGCGGGGGAAAAGGCCACAGCACAGATACGCAGTATTTT. This sequence encodes CASSHGTSGGKGHSTDTQYF.

This sequence joins TRBV21-1 and TRBJ2-2; TRBD1 is taken as the D call from the table, unchecked against the DNA. TRBV21-1 is marked as a pseudogene. The CDR3 is made up of 19 amino acids. The CDR3 loop reads CASSKAEGQGDLRTGELFF. In nucleotides, the CDR3 is TGTGCCAGCAGCAAAGCCGAGGGACAGGGGGACCTAAGGACCGGGGAGCTGTTTTTT.

In its sample, this clone was seen once. The chain uses TRBV24-1 and TRBJ1-2; 8 bases match TRBD1. The CDR3 loop spans 15 amino acids. Germline V CDR1 and CDR2: KGHDR, SFDVKD. V lost 3 bases and J lost 4; bases outside the gene matches: 6. CDR3 loop: CATSDAPGGVYGYTF. In DNA form, the CDR3 reads TGTGCCACCAGTGATGCGCCAGGGGGCGTCTATGGCTACACCTTC.

The V gene is TRBV10-2, the J gene TRBJ2-7, with TRBD2 matching over 9 bases. The J segment lost 3 bases and the V segment lost 6 bases, leaving 6 bases of the junction unmatched. The V gene's germline CDR1 is WSHSY and CDR2 SAAADI. There are 14 residues in the CDR3. The chain's CDR3 is CASRERGAVYEQYF. CDR3 coding DNA: TGCGCCAGCAGGGAGCGGGGGGCCGTCTACGAGCAGTACTTC.

The V gene is TRBV18, the J gene TRBJ2-1, with 7 positions matching TRBD2. This CDR3 comprises 15 residues. The V gene end was trimmed by 3 bases and the J gene end by 0 bases; junction bases not matched to a gene: 2. The germline V gene encodes CDR1 KGHSH and CDR2 LQKENI. The CDR3 sequence: CASSPGGFSYNEQFF. Here the CDR3 DNA reads TGTGCCAGCTCACCCGGGGGGTTCTCCTACAATGAGCAGTTCTTC.

This rearrangement joins TRBV24-1 to TRBJ1-1; 7 nucleotides agree with TRBD1. V was clipped by 2 bases and J by 0 bases; unmatched bases: 8. The germline CDR1 and CDR2 sequences are KGHDR and SFDVKD. The CDR3 contains 17 residues. This CDR3 reads CATSDSTGWGLNTEAFF. DNA for the CDR3: TGTGCCACCAGTGATTCGACAGGGTGGGGCTTGAACACTGAAGCTTTCTTT.

The CDR3 sequence: CATSRDRYPLRAFF. The CDR3 region has the DNA TGTGCCACCAGCAGAGATCGATACCCCTTGAGGGCTTTCTTT. The V and J genes are TRBV15 and TRBJ1-1, with D uncertain. The CDR3 is 14 amino acids. V was shortened by 0 bases and J by 11 bases, with 16 bases between the two germline ends. Per germline, CDR1 LNHNV and CDR2 YYDKDF (reference sequence).

The chain recombines TRBV6-2 or TRBV6-3 with TRBJ1-2; tentative D call: TRBD1 (6 bases). Trimming removed 6 bases at V and 0 bases at J, with 17 bases between. The CDR3 runs to 16 residues. CDR1 is MNHEY, CDR2 SVGEGT, per germline. Here the CDR3 reads CASSQPGHKANYGYTF. For the CDR3, the DNA is TGTGCCAGCAGCCAACCGGGACACAAAGCTAACTATGGCTACACCTTC.

V is TRBV2 and J is TRBJ1-2; D possibly corresponds to TRBD1 (5 bases). The germline gives CDR1 SNHLY, CDR2 FYNNEI. The V gene lost 7 bases and the J gene lost 1 base, with 10 bases spanning the gap. This CDR3 region has 13 residues. The DNA of the CDR3 is TGTGCCAGCAATCGACAGAATAACTATGGCTACACCTTC. Residues: CASNRQNNYGYTF.

V gene TRBV6-2 or TRBV6-3 combines with J gene TRBJ2-7; weak D call: TRBD1 (6 bases). Germline CDR1 is MNHEY and CDR2 is SVGEGT. Trimming took 0 bases from V and 0 from J, leaving 9 bases between them. This CDR3 is built from 15 residues. CDR3 sequence: CASSYSAGDSYEQYF. The CDR3 DNA reads as TGTGCCAGCAGTTACTCGGCAGGGGACTCCTACGAGCAGTACTTC.

The chain has TRBV19 and TRBJ1-4, with D uncertain. The germline V gene encodes CDR1 LNHDA and CDR2 SQIVND (reference sequence). The CDR3 loop spans 13 amino acids. The V end was cut by 6 bases, the J end by 11 bases, with 16 bases between. The CDR3 sequence: CASSSPGGKKLFF. Here the CDR3 DNA reads TGTGCCAGTAGCTCACCTGGAGGGAAGAAACTGTTTTTT. Supplemented by reference TRBV19 and TRBJ1-4, the full variable domain reads DGGITQSPKYLFRKEGQNVTLSCEQNLNHDAMYWYRQDPGQGLRLIYYSQIVNDFQKGDIAEGYSVSREKKESFPLTVTSAQKNPTAFYLCASSSPGGKKLFFGSGTQLSVL.